Below are 24 T cell receptor beta chains sequenced from a single sample in a study of shared clonotypes between healthy human individuals. Measured with immunoSEQ multiplex PCR; TCRdb has only the in-frame clones, and not every one. Here the sample spans roughly 500,000 clones, 79% being singletons. Sequencing was performed on PBMCs. All receptors come from a middle-aged woman in good health. Some clones in this sample may be carry-over from other donors' samples.

CDR3 sequence (DNA): TGTGCCAGCAGTCTCTTAGCGGGACAGAACACCGGGGAGCTGTTTTTT. Protein sequence: CASSLLAGQNTGELFF. The chain carries TRBV27 and TRBJ2-2; 8 bases are shared with TRBD2. The CDR3 has 16 amino acids. Trimming cost V 5 bases and J 1 base; bases outside gene matches: 6. The germline V gene encodes CDR1 MNHEY and CDR2 SMNVEV (reference sequence).

The rearrangement joins TRBV9 to TRBJ2-2; D not certain. The CDR3 has 14 residues. Trimming cost V 3 bases and J 1 base, with 7 bases left between them. CDR1 SGDLS and CDR2 YYNGEE come from the germline V gene. CDR3 nucleotides: TGTGCCAGCAGCGATGCAAGGAACACCGGGGAGCTGTTTTTT. Translating it yields CASSDARNTGELFF. Full variable domain (outside the CDR3, taken from reference TRBV9 and TRBJ2-2): DSGVTQTPKHLITATGQRVTLRCSPRSGDLSVYWYQQSLDQGLQFLIQYYNGEERAKGNILERFSAQQFPDLHSELNLSSLELGDSALYFCASSDARNTGELFFGEGSRLTVL.

In this sample, this clone turned up once. V usage is TRBV6-5 and J usage is TRBJ2-7; D is unclear. The CDR3 contains 12 residues. The germline V and J ends were trimmed by 7 bases and 5 bases, with 12 bases remaining between them. Germline loops: CDR1 MNHEY, CDR2 SVGAGI. The chain's CDR3 is CASKGTFHEQYF. Written as DNA, the CDR3 is TGTGCCAGCAAGGGAACGTTCCACGAGCAGTACTTC.

This clone was counted a single time. V and J are TRBV5-1 and TRBJ2-2, with 10 nucleotides matching TRBD1. Germline assignment: CDR1 SGHRS and CDR2 YFSETQ. The ends lost 4 bases at V and 6 bases at J; junction bases unmatched: 6. CDR3 length equals 15 residues. This CDR3 is CASSSETGGSGELFF. The CDR3 coding sequence is TGCGCCAGCAGCAGCGAGACAGGGGGCTCCGGGGAGCTGTTTTTT.

V and J are TRBV30 and TRBJ1-2; D might be TRBD1 (5 bases). Germline CDR1 GTSNPN, CDR2 SVGIG (reference sequence). Deletions cut 5 bases from V and 8 bases from J, with 21 bases between. The CDR3 length is 14 residues. CDR3 sequence reads: CAWAPQAGRFGYTF. Written as DNA, the CDR3 is TGTGCCTGGGCCCCCCAGGCAGGGAGGTTCGGCTACACCTTC.

This sequence joins TRBV2 and TRBJ2-6; D uncertain. The CDR3 totals 15 residues. CDR1 and CDR2 from the germline V gene are SNHLY and FYNNEI. With 0 bases removed from V and 1 base from J, the gap between germline ends came to 4 bases. In DNA form, the CDR3 reads TGTGCCAGCAGTGAAGCAGGGTCTGGGGCCAACGTCCTGACTTTC. As protein: CASSEAGSGANVLTF.

The chain is built from TRBV19 and TRBJ2-1, with D possibly being TRBD2 (7 bases). The CDR3 totals 15 residues. Per the germline V gene, CDR1 is LNHDA and CDR2 is SQIVND (reference sequence). The V end lost 2 bases, the J end lost 10 bases, and 18 bases lay between the germline ends. The chain's CDR3 is CASSIRTRGAGEQFF. CDR3 bases: TGTGCCAGTAGTATACGGACTCGGGGGGCAGGGGAGCAGTTCTTC.

The CDR3 nucleotides read TGTGCCAGCAGATCGCAGGGTAGGGAGCTGTTTTTT. This sequence encodes CASRSQGRELFF. The chain couples TRBV28 to TRBJ2-2, with D perhaps matching TRBD1 (5 bases). Germline V gene lookup returns CDR1 MDHEN and CDR2 SYDVKM. The CDR3 covers 12 residues. Trimming pared 6 bases from V and 9 bases from J, leaving 11 bases between.

This chain connects TRBV14 to TRBJ2-1; TRBD2 matches at 9 bases. The CDR3 sequence is 17 residues long. V trimming: 4 bases; J trimming: 7 bases; junction bases outside the gene matches: 14. CDR1 and CDR2 from the germline V gene are SGHDN and FVKESK. Here the CDR3 DNA reads TGTGCCAGCAGCCTTTTAGGTAGCGGGAGAAGGGATAATGAGCAGTTCTTC. Its translation: CASSLLGSGRRDNEQFF.

The rearrangement uses TRBV7-6 and TRBJ2-1, with 12 bases fitting TRBD2. Losses at the gene ends were 1 base for V and 7 bases for J; bases not matched to a gene: 8. CDR3 size: 17 residues. Per the germline V gene, CDR1 is SGHVS and CDR2 is FNYEAQ. Written as DNA, the CDR3 is TGTGCCAGCAGCTTAGATTCGGGACTAGCGGGTACTAATGAGCAGTTCTTC. It is translated as CASSLDSGLAGTNEQFF.

This clone has just one count. One end of the junction varies from germline; a read error may be responsible. V gene TRBV6-4 combines with J gene TRBJ2-5, with 13 bases identical to TRBD2. Germline-derived CDR1 and CDR2 are MRHNA and SNTAGT. This CDR3 is 15 amino acids long. In DNA form, the CDR3 reads TGTGCCAGCAGTGAGGGGACTAGCGGGACCGAGATCCAGTACTTC. Its protein is CASSEGTSGTEIQYF.

The gene calls are TRBV27 and TRBJ2-3, with 13 positions matching TRBD2. CDR1 is MNHEY, CDR2 SMNVEV, per germline (reference sequence). V was clipped by 5 bases and J by 10 bases; unmatched bases: 12. This CDR3 spans 16 amino acids. The CDR3 bases are TGTGCCAGCAGTACCGTCCCGGGACTAGCGGGATTGGCGCAGTATTTT. It specifies CASSTVPGLAGLAQYF.

This clone was counted a single time. The rearrangement links TRBV5-4 to TRBJ2-7; possible D gene TRBD1, 6 bases. The germline CDR1 and CDR2 sequences are SGHNT and YYREEE (reference sequence). The CDR3 runs to 14 residues. V was trimmed by 2 bases and J by 2 bases, leaving 11 bases between them. The CDR3 sequence is CASSLWGQTYEQYF. CDR3 in DNA: TGTGCCAGCAGCTTATGGGGGCAGACCTACGAGCAGTACTTC.

This chain joins TRBV5-1 and TRBJ2-2, with D possibly being TRBD2 (6 bases). Germline values: CDR1 SGHRS, CDR2 YFSETQ. The V end lost 4 bases, the J end lost 5 bases, and 9 bases lay between the germline ends. The CDR3 loop spans 13 amino acids. The CDR3 loop reads CASSHGGTGELFF. The CDR3 DNA sequence: TGCGCCAGCAGCCACGGAGGGACCGGGGAGCTGTTTTTT.

This clone is a singleton in its sample. The V gene is TRBV23-1, the J gene TRBJ2-1; tentatively, D is TRBD1 (6 bases). Being an ORF, TRBV23-1 has a function that is uncertain. This CDR3 is built from 13 residues. V shed 10 bases and J shed 3 bases, with 13 bases lying between them. CDR3 residues: CANGQPGYNEQFF. The CDR3 DNA reads TGCGCCAACGGACAGCCCGGCTACAATGAGCAGTTCTTC.

This CDR3 reads CASSQPSGSNEQYF. In DNA form, the CDR3 reads TGTGCCAGCTCACAGCCTAGCGGGAGCAACGAGCAGTACTTC. The J gene is TRBJ2-7, the V gene TRBV18; 10 nucleotides line up with TRBD2. Germline assignment: CDR1 KGHSH and CDR2 LQKENI. Trimming took 4 bases from V and 5 from J; bases not matched to a gene: 5. This CDR3 comprises 14 residues.

The V call is TRBV10-3, the J call TRBJ2-5; D is undetermined. Trimming took off 0 bases at V and 1 base at J, with 6 bases between the two ends. Per the germline V gene, CDR1 is ENHRY and CDR2 is SYGVKD. The CDR3 contains 14 residues. CDR3 sequence: CAISESGSQETQYF. The CDR3 DNA is TGTGCCATCAGTGAGTCAGGCAGCCAAGAGACCCAGTACTTC.

This clone was observed a single time. V is TRBV19 and J is TRBJ2-1; TRBD2 matches 7 bases. This CDR3 region has 13 residues. V was clipped by 6 bases and J by 10 bases; unmatched bases: 9. Germline V CDR1 and CDR2: LNHDA, SQIVND (reference sequence). The CDR3 here is CASSPLLAREQFF. The CDR3 bases are TGTGCCAGTAGCCCACTACTAGCGAGGGAGCAGTTCTTC. The whole variable domain, remainder taken from reference TRBV19 and TRBJ2-1, is DGGITQSPKYLFRKEGQNVTLSCEQNLNHDAMYWYRQDPGQGLRLIYYSQIVNDFQKGDIAEGYSVSREKKESFPLTVTSAQKNPTAFYLCASSPLLAREQFFGPGTRLTVL.

The V and J genes are TRBV7-3 and TRBJ2-1; 9 bases map to TRBD1. V was pared by 5 bases and J by 0 bases, with 2 bases of the junction left unmatched. The germline CDR1 and CDR2 sequences are SGHTA and FQGTGA. There are 15 residues in the CDR3. The DNA of the CDR3 is TGTGCCAGCAGCCAGACAGGGGGCTCCTACAATGAGCAGTTCTTC. Encoded protein: CASSQTGGSYNEQFF.

For this clone: A much larger clone differs by one base, so this may be a read error. Different DNA sequences within this sample yield the same CDR3. The chain uses TRBV5-6 and TRBJ2-6; possibly TRBD1 or TRBD2 for D (5 bases each). The CDR3 sequence is 15 residues long. Germline V lookup: CDR1 SGHDT, CDR2 YYEEEE. The CDR3 region is CASSLGVSGANVLTF. CDR3 in DNA: TGTGCCAGTAGCTTGGGGGTATCCGGGGCCAACGTCCTGACTTTC.

Regarding this clone: Other DNA sequences within the sample encode an identical CDR3. V is TRBV10-3 and J is TRBJ2-5; no firm D call. The CDR3 extends over 12 amino acids. Trimming cost V 3 bases and J 5 bases, with 7 bases left between them. CDR1 is ENHRY and CDR2 is SYGVKD in the germline V gene. The CDR3 sequence is CAISDSSETQYF. DNA of the CDR3: TGTGCCATCAGTGATAGCAGCGAGACCCAGTACTTC.

The rearrangement links TRBV9 to TRBJ2-5; perhaps TRBD2 as D (6 bases). V was cut by 6 bases and J by 7 bases, with 22 bases left in between. CDR1 and CDR2 from the germline V gene are SGDLS and YYNGEE. The CDR3 has 15 amino acids. CDR3 in amino acids: CASNDEGLPWRTQYF. CDR3 in DNA: TGTGCCAGCAACGATGAAGGACTACCCTGGCGGACCCAGTACTTC.

The chain uses TRBV15 and TRBJ2-1, with D possibly being TRBD1 or TRBD2 (7 bases each). The CDR3 is 15 amino acids. Germline CDR1 and CDR2: LNHNV and YYDKDF (reference sequence). The V and J ends lost 5 bases and 5 bases respectively, with 16 bases between them. CDR3 region: CATSPGEGANNEQFF. The CDR3 DNA reads as TGTGCCACCAGCCCGGGGGAGGGGGCAAACAATGAGCAGTTCTTC.

The genes are TRBV2 and TRBJ2-3, with TRBD2 matching over 8 bases. CDR1 and CDR2 from the germline V gene are SNHLY and FYNNEI. CDR3 length: 18 residues. Trimming at V came to 6 bases and at J to 4 bases, leaving 18 bases not matched to a gene. The CDR3: CASRTPWGLAGGPDTQYF. In DNA form, the CDR3 reads TGTGCCAGCAGGACGCCCTGGGGGCTAGCGGGTGGGCCAGATACGCAGTATTTT.